A selection of T cell receptor beta chains follows, all from one sample in a study of cytomegalovirus exposure and HLA in healthy donors. The method was immunoSEQ multiplex PCR; TCRdb's version includes in-frame clones alone and lacks a portion of them. Counted here are about 200,000 clones, about 80% occurring once; the ten biggest clones make up under 2%. Specimen: PBMCs. Receptors were obtained from a man aged 25-45 years in good health and CMV-seronegative. CDR3s leave out the opening cysteine and the closing phenylalanine or tryptophan.

>TRBV5-4|TRBJ1-1
ASSPAREKNTEAF
>TRBV10-3|TRBJ1-1
AISEATGAGNTEAF
>TRBV2|TRBJ2-2
ASSLQTSGGLDTGELF
>TRBV9|TRBJ1-4
ASSRRGGNEKLF
>TRBV25-1|TRBJ2-7
ASSAVFYEQY
>TRBV10-3|TRBJ1-2
AISVGTGGGGYT
>TRBV28|TRBJ2-4
ASSFATGGNIQY
>TRBV9|TRBJ1-6
ASRKDREASPLH
>TRBV28|TRBJ2-7
ASSIPGAGVYEQY
>TRBV10-1|TRBJ2-2
ASSESIVENTGELF
>TRBV2|TRBJ2-3
ASSETGLSTDTQY
>TRBV6-5|TRBJ2-1
ASSSLAPRYNEQF
>TRBV2|TRBJ1-3
ASGPNSGNTIY
>TRBV6-6|TRBJ1-1
ASRFGQVHTEAF
>TRBV9|TRBJ2-3
ASSDKGLEADTQY
>TRBV6-1|TRBJ2-7
ASSWTGVSYEQY
>TRBV2|TRBJ1-2
ASSDDYAGYT
>TRBV5-4|TRBJ1-1
ASSLGAGGIAEAF
>TRBV19|TRBJ1-6
ASSIGGGVSPLH
>TRBV18|TRBJ2-1
ASSPVSGRRIYNEQF
>TRBV4-1|TRBJ1-5
ASSQDREGATSNQPQH
>TRBV5-1|TRBJ2-1
ASSPGSTSGAYNEQF
>TRBV10-3|TRBJ1-6
AIRTGTPQDNSPLH
>TRBV30|TRBJ2-7
AWSGTSGFYEQY
>TRBV2|TRBJ1-4
ASTSSGLTNEKLF
>TRBV10-3|TRBJ2-7
AISGQGLFYEQY
>TRBV28|TRBJ1-6
ASSLVAASNSPLH
>TRBV5-6|TRBJ2-5
ASSLRRTGLYQETQY
>TRBV5-1|TRBJ2-1
ASSVGQVYYNEQF
>TRBV5-4|TRBJ2-5
ASSLISGSSETQY
>TRBV7-9|TRBJ2-1
SSSHGRGWSSYNEQF
>TRBV27|TRBJ2-6
ASCRAGTSGRAPGANVLT
>TRBV4-1|TRBJ1-3
ASSQVLGASGNTIY
>TRBV6-5|TRBJ1-2
ASSLQGGYGYT
>TRBV7-9|TRBJ1-6
ASSPDRNNSPLH
>TRBV30|TRBJ1-1
AWSVLGQLMNTEAF